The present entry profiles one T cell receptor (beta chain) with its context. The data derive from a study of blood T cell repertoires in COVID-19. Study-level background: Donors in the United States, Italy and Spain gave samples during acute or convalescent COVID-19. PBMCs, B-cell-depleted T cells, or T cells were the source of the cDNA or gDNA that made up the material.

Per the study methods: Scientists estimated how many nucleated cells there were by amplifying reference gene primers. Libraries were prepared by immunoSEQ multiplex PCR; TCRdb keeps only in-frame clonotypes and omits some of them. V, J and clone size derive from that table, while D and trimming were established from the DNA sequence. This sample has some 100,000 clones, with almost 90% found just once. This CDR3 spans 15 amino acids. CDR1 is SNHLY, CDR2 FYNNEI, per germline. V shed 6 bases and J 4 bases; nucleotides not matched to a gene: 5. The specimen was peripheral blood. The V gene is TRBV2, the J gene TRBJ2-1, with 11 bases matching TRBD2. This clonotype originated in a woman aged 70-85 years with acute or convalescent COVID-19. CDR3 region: CASSKLAGAYNEQFF. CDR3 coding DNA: TGTGCCAGCAGCAAACTAGCGGGGGCGTACAATGAGCAGTTCTTC.